In this sample, the clone carrying this T cell receptor beta chain turned up many times. What it binds is not known. TCRdb itself ran the RT-PCR reads through MiXCR, one entry per CDR3 protein. The sample consists of around 490,000 distinct CDR3 sequences, around 8% of them appearing once. This sample is part of a study of response to subunit inactivated influenza vaccine. The study's findings and limits: Authors suggested each seasonal flu vaccination may recruit only limited numbers of new T cells.

The CDR3 consists of 14 residues. The germline V and J ends were trimmed by 0 bases and 10 bases, with 14 bases remaining between them. Germline lookup yields CDR1 SGHRS and CDR2 YFSETQ. The receptor was isolated from a man aged 45 to 70 who received an inactivated influenza vaccine. The sequencing here drew on PBMCs from blood, taken roughly 24 months after vaccination. The chain couples TRBV5-1 to TRBJ2-1, with D maybe TRBD2 (5 bases). The CDR3 sequence: CASSLGHEGGEQFF. CDR3 bases: TGCGCCAGCAGCTTGGGTCATGAAGGAGGAGAGCAGTTCTTC.